Listed below are T cell receptor beta chains from one sample, sequenced in a study of spatial heterogeneity in lung cancer. TCRdb reanalysed the 5' RACE reads using MiXCR and keeps one entry per CDR3 protein. This table has over 50,000 distinct CDR3 sequences, approximately 6% appearing once. Here the sequenced sample was PBMCs, taken at surgery. These receptors originate from a female donor with early-stage non-small cell lung cancer. CDR3s include the opening cysteine and the closing phenylalanine or tryptophan. A D gene is named only where the DNA matches it firmly. Clone sizes are given selectively: once, few, many, or a class where the clone is expanded.

TRBJ1-4 | TRBV20-1 | NA | many | TGCAGTGCTAGAGATGGCCCGATTACACGGCAGGGGCGTGAAAAACTGTTTTTT | CSARDGPITRQGREKLFF
TRBJ2-5 | TRBV29-1 | NA | medium-sized | TGCAGCGTTGCACCCCAGGGGGGGGAGACCCAGTACTTC | CSVAPQGGETQYF
TRBJ2-3 | TRBV6-5 | TRBD2 | few | TGTGCCAGCAGTTACGGTAGCGGGTCACTCACAGATACGCAGTATTTT | CASSYGSGSLTDTQYF
TRBJ1-2 | TRBV25-1 | NA | many | TGTGCCAGCAGTAAGGGACTGAACTATGGCTACACCTTC | CASSKGLNYGYTF
TRBJ2-3 | TRBV15 | NA | many | TGTGCCACCAGCAGTGGGATTCCCCGACCAGATACGCAGTATTTT | CATSSGIPRPDTQYF
TRBJ1-2 | TRBV12-3/TRBV12-4 | NA | many | TGTGCCAGCAGCGGGACTTACTATGGCTACACCTTC | CASSGTYYGYTF
TRBJ2-1 | TRBV3-1 | NA | few | TGTGCCAGCAGCCAAGAAGGGACTGGCTACAATGAGCAGTTCTTC | CASSQEGTGYNEQFF
TRBJ1-1 | TRBV6-1 | NA | NA | TGTGCCAGCAGTGAAGCGACGCAGGCAGGCACTGAAGCTTTCTTT | CASSEATQAGTEAFF
TRBJ2-1 | TRBV7-2 | TRBD1 | NA | TGTGCCAGCAGCCTACGGACAGGGTTCGACGGTGAGCAGTTCTTC | CASSLRTGFDGEQFF
TRBJ1-1 | TRBV5-1 | NA | many | TGCGCCAGCAGCGTACTGATACAGAACACTGAAGCTTTCTTT | CASSVLIQNTEAFF
TRBJ1-4 | TRBV7-8 | NA | few | TGTGCCAGCAGCTTAGCACCCCACAGGGTAGCCGAAAAACTGTTTTTT | CASSLAPHRVAEKLFF
TRBJ2-7 | TRBV5-6 | TRBD1 | NA | TGTGCCAGCAGTTCTACAGGGGGTGGTGGCTACGAGCAGTACTTC | CASSSTGGGGYEQYF